This entry lists 15 T cell receptor beta chains sequenced from one sample in a study of blood T cell repertoires in COVID-19. The assay was immunoSEQ multiplex PCR, and TCRdb's table has in-frame clones only and misses some. The data contain about 240,000 clones, 65% to 90% of them singletons. The sequencing input was peripheral blood. The receptors come from a man aged 50-60 years with COVID-19, enrolled during active disease.

This clone was counted once. The chain employs TRBV3-1 (or the pseudogene TRBV3-2) and TRBJ1-2; 7 positions match TRBD1. With 0 bases clipped from V and 9 bases from J, the junction kept 1 base outside the gene matches. Germline V gene lookup returns CDR1 LGHDT and CDR2 YNNKEL (reference sequence). This CDR3 has 12 residues. This CDR3 reads CASSQDRGSYTF. The CDR3 DNA reads as TGTGCCAGCAGCCAAGACAGGGGGAGCTACACCTTC.

The chain is built from TRBV7-3 and TRBJ1-5; the D gene is possibly TRBD1 (6 bases). Trimming removed 5 bases at V and 3 bases at J, with 8 bases between. Germline loops: CDR1 SGHTA, CDR2 FQGTGA. The CDR3 totals 13 residues. The CDR3: CASSRQANQPQHF. For the CDR3, the DNA is TGTGCCAGCAGCCGACAGGCCAATCAGCCCCAGCATTTT.

This chain uses TRBV19 with TRBJ2-7; 7 bases fit TRBD1. Germline V gives CDR1 LNHDA, CDR2 SQIVND (reference sequence). The CDR3 loop spans 16 amino acids. After removal of 5 bases from V and 2 bases from J, the junction contained 12 bases not matched to a gene. In DNA form, the CDR3 reads TGTGCCAGTAGTTCCTCACCCGGGACAGCAACCTACGAGCAGTACTTC. This translates into CASSSSPGTATYEQYF.

The chain links TRBV7-3 to TRBJ2-5; D gene unclear. The CDR3 spans 13 residues. Germline V gene sequence: CDR1 SGHTA, CDR2 FQGTGA. V dropped 3 bases and J dropped 3 bases, with 8 bases sitting between them. The CDR3 sequence: CASSLGRKETQYF. The CDR3 DNA sequence: TGTGCCAGCAGCTTGGGCAGAAAAGAGACCCAGTACTTC.

This clone is a singleton in its sample. The chain combines TRBV10-1 with TRBJ2-1; possible D gene TRBD2, 8 bases. The CDR3 is 19 amino acids. Germline lookup yields CDR1 WNHNN and CDR2 SYGVQD (reference sequence). The germline V and J ends were trimmed by 8 bases and 3 bases, with 29 bases remaining between them. The CDR3 DNA sequence: TGCGCCAGCTCTCCAGGGGGGGTAGCGGGGACTAACCACTACAATGAGCAGTTCTTC. This translates into CASSPGGVAGTNHYNEQFF.

This clone was observed a single time. The genes are TRBV2 and TRBJ1-2, with TRBD1 as a possible D gene (5 bases). This CDR3 has 15 amino acids. V lost 3 bases and J 4 bases, leaving 15 bases between the germline ends. The germline CDR1 and CDR2 sequences are SNHLY and FYNNEI. The CDR3 here is CASSDGRVTIYGYTF. DNA for the CDR3: TGTGCCAGCAGTGACGGCAGGGTTACAATCTATGGCTACACCTTC.

The gene calls are TRBV7-9 and TRBJ2-1, with TRBD1 matching over 7 bases. The CDR3 covers 16 residues. The V gene's germline CDR1 is SEHNR and CDR2 FQNEAQ (reference sequence). V was pared by 5 bases and J by 7 bases, with 14 bases of the junction left unmatched. As DNA, the CDR3 is TGTGCCAGCAGCCTCGGGACAGTATTAACGGGGAATGAGCAGTTCTTC. It translates to CASSLGTVLTGNEQFF.

The CDR3, as DNA: TGTGCCAGCAGTGAAAGGGACAGTTTTAGTTCACCCCTCCACTTT. Its protein product is CASSERDSFSSPLHF. This chain joins TRBV2 and TRBJ1-6, with 7 bases matching TRBD1. CDR1 is SNHLY, CDR2 FYNNEI, per germline. The CDR3 runs to 15 residues. Trimming at V came to 2 bases and at J to 9 bases, leaving 7 bases not matched to a gene.

The rearrangement joins TRBV6-2 or TRBV6-3 to TRBJ2-3, with 9 positions matching TRBD2. This CDR3 is built from 16 residues. V trimming: 2 bases; J trimming: 1 base; junction bases outside the gene matches: 4. Germline CDR1 and CDR2: MNHEY and SVGEGT. The CDR3 loop is CASSYRVAGGTDTQYF. Here the CDR3 DNA reads TGTGCCAGCAGTTACCGGGTAGCGGGGGGCACAGATACGCAGTATTTT.

This chain uses TRBV7-9 with TRBJ2-1; 7 nucleotides line up with TRBD2. The V gene's germline CDR1 is SEHNR and CDR2 FQNEAQ (reference sequence). This CDR3 has 16 residues. The ends lost 5 bases at V and 4 bases at J; junction bases unmatched: 11. The CDR3 bases are TGTGCCAGCAGCGGCGGAACCGGGACTAAATACAATGAGCAGTTCTTC. It is translated as CASSGGTGTKYNEQFF. The whole variable domain, remainder taken from reference TRBV7-9 and TRBJ2-1, is DTGVSQNPRHKITKRGQNVTFRCDPISEHNRLYWYRQTLGQGPEFLTYFQNEAQLEKSRLLSDRFSAERPKGSFSTLEIQRTEQGDSAMYLCASSGGTGTKYNEQFFGPGTRLTVL.

A few counts support this clone. The chain has TRBV23-1 and TRBJ1-6; D is possibly TRBD1 (5 bases). TRBV23-1 is marked as an open reading frame, function uncertain. This CDR3 spans 16 amino acids. V lost 6 bases, J lost 10 bases, and 22 bases lay in between. CDR3: CASRPTERIFGSPLHF. The CDR3 region has the DNA TGCGCCAGCAGACCGACAGAAAGAATCTTCGGGTCACCCCTCCACTTT.

The chain is built from TRBV3-1 (or the pseudogene TRBV3-2) and TRBJ2-1, with 9 bases fitting TRBD2. V lost 1 base to trimming and J lost 9 bases; unmatched junction nucleotides: 10. The CDR3 loop spans 16 amino acids. CDR1 is LGHDT and CDR2 is YNNKEL in the germline V gene (reference sequence). CDR3 nucleotides: TGTGCCAGCAGCCAAGTGGGCGGGGGGGCCAAGGGTGAGCAGTTCTTC. Protein sequence: CASSQVGGGAKGEQFF.

The rearrangement links TRBV3-1 (or the pseudogene TRBV3-2) to TRBJ1-3; no firm D call. Germline V gene lookup returns CDR1 LGHDT and CDR2 YNNKEL (reference sequence). Trimming cost V 2 bases and J 4 bases, with 3 bases left between them. The CDR3 is 12 amino acids. Here the CDR3 DNA reads TGTGCCAGCAGCCAATTAGGAAACACCATATATTTT. Its translation: CASSQLGNTIYF.

V gene TRBV5-1 combines with J gene TRBJ2-5, with TRBD2 identical over 15 bases. Losses at the gene ends were 5 bases for V and 2 bases for J; bases not matched to a gene: 4. The V gene's germline CDR1 is SGHRS and CDR2 YFSETQ. This CDR3 has 16 residues. Written as DNA, the CDR3 is TGCGCCAGCAGATCTGGACTAGCGGGGGGGCAAGAGACCCAGTACTTC. It encodes CASRSGLAGGQETQYF.

J is TRBJ2-3 and V is TRBV19; maybe TRBD2 (6 bases). CDR3 length: 18 amino acids. V gave up 5 bases and J gave up 4 bases, with 25 bases separating them. Germline loops: CDR1 LNHDA, CDR2 SQIVND (reference sequence). The DNA of the CDR3 is TGTGCCAGTAGTCCCCCTAGGGCGGCGGGAAGGCCCTCAGATACGCAGTATTTT. Its translation is CASSPPRAAGRPSDTQYF.